This section outlines one T cell receptor beta chain sequence together with its context. This sample is part of a study of blood T cell repertoires in COVID-19. Participants were aged about 18 to 100 years from 20 to 30 US areas. Participant-reported clinical history was the basis for cohort assignment. The study counted Cohort 3 donors as recovered given two negative PCRs, clearance, or symptom resolution. In the original analysis: Amplification from reference gene primers served as the basis for estimated nucleated cell counts. TCRdb's copy holds only in-frame clones and misses some; the assay was immunoSEQ multiplex PCR. That table supplies the V and J calls and clone size; D and trimming were determined from the DNA. The sample includes approximately 210,000 clones, 82% of them seen just once. V shed 3 bases, J shed 7 bases, and the junction held 4 bases outside the gene matches. The germline CDR1 and CDR2 sequences are MDHEN and SYDVKM. The CDR3 spans 15 residues.

The sequence came from a man in his forties who had recovered from COVID-19. V and J are TRBV28 and TRBJ1-4; 11 positions agree with TRBD1. The sequencing input was PBMCs or T cells enriched from blood (not recorded which). For the CDR3, the DNA is TGTGCCAGCAGTTTGGGGACAGGGGGGACTGAAAAACTGTTTTTT. The encoded protein is CASSLGTGGTEKLFF. Full variable domain (rest looked up from reference TRBV28 and TRBJ1-4): DVKVTQSSRYLVKRTGEKVFLECVQDMDHENMFWYRQDPGLGLRLIYFSYDVKMKEKGDIPEGYSVSREKKERFSLILESASTNQTSMYLCASSLGTGGTEKLFFGSGTQLSVL.